The 19 T cell receptor beta chains in this list originate from one sample, sequenced in a study of vaccination effects on CD4 cells after COVID-19. This table comes from immunoSEQ multiplex PCR, and its TCRdb copy is limited to in-frame clones, with some not included. The sample lists around 26,000 clones; around 78% were seen once. What these receptors recognize is not known. Expansion of antigen-specific CD4+ T cells with viral peptide pools was carried out by the ViraFEST assay before sequencing. CD4+ T cell isolation took place after 10 days of culture. This person caught SARS-CoV-2 sometime from March to December 2020, and PCR testing confirmed the infection. Source: CD4+ T cells from PBMCs cultured with HCoV-NL63 spike peptides, taken before COVID-19 vaccination. The receptors were gathered from a human donor who had a prior SARS-CoV-2 infection.

CDR3 bases: TGTGCCAGCAGCATGCACTACGGACAAGAGACCCAGTACTTC. This translates into CASSMHYGQETQYF. The rearrangement uses TRBV7-6 and TRBJ2-5; no clear D. CDR1 and CDR2 (germline): SGHVS, FNYEAQ. The germline V and J ends were trimmed by 5 bases and 2 bases, with 12 bases remaining between them. CDR3 size: 14 residues.

V usage is TRBV6-2 or TRBV6-3 and J usage is TRBJ1-1; no firm D call. The CDR3 is 17 amino acids. V was clipped by 0 bases and J by 7 bases, with 21 bases between them. Germline CDR1 MNHEY, CDR2 SVGEGT. The CDR3 region is CASSYSREDMWPNEAFF. The CDR3, as DNA: TGTGCCAGCAGTTACTCGAGGGAAGACATGTGGCCGAATGAAGCTTTCTTT.

The sample holds a few counts of this clone. CDR3 region: CASGDRVGGVDTEAFF. The CDR3 region has the DNA TGTGCCAGTGGAGACAGGGTGGGAGGTGTGGACACTGAAGCTTTCTTT. This chain joins TRBV19 and TRBJ1-1; 7 positions agree with TRBD1. V was pared by 8 bases and J by 3 bases, with 15 bases of the junction left unmatched. The CDR3 is 16 amino acids. The germline V gene has CDR1 LNHDA and CDR2 SQIVND (reference sequence).

In DNA form, the CDR3 reads TGTGCCAGCAGCGTAGTTCCCCGCAGCCATGAGCAGTTCTTC. It codes for CASSVVPRSHEQFF. V usage is TRBV9 and J usage is TRBJ2-1; no clear D. Trimming took 0 bases from V and 8 from J, leaving 12 bases between them. There are 14 residues in the CDR3. Germline assignment: CDR1 SGDLS and CDR2 YYNGEE. The full variable domain, its missing parts supplied by reference TRBV9 and TRBJ2-1, is DSGVTQTPKHLITATGQRVTLRCSPRSGDLSVYWYQQSLDQGLQFLIQYYNGEERAKGNILERFSAQQFPDLHSELNLSSLELGDSALYFCASSVVPRSHEQFFGPGTRLTVL.

This chain joins TRBV7-9 and TRBJ1-2, with D unresolved. Looked up from germline, CDR1 is SEHNR and CDR2 is FQNEAQ (reference sequence). The CDR3 consists of 13 residues. Trimming cost V 3 bases and J 6 bases, with 11 bases left between them. CDR3 coding DNA: TGTGCCAGCAGCTTGGGCCGGGAAGATGGCTACACCTTC. Translation gives CASSLGREDGYTF.

CDR3 region: CASSPRRFGQFF. DNA for the CDR3: TGTGCCAGCAGTCCCCGGCGGTTTGGGCAGTTCTTC. This sequence joins TRBV12-3 or TRBV12-4 and TRBJ2-1; D ambiguous. V lost 5 bases and J lost 12, with 14 bases in between. CDR3 size: 12 residues.

The V gene is TRBV6-6, the J gene TRBJ1-2; 7 positions match TRBD1. The CDR3 has 14 amino acids. Germline V gives CDR1 MNHNY, CDR2 SVGAGI (reference sequence). Unmatched junction bases numbered 3, after V lost 0 bases and J lost 5 bases. This chain's CDR3 is CASSYSDRIYGYTF. CDR3 nucleotides: TGTGCCAGCAGTTACTCGGACAGGATTTATGGCTACACCTTC.

This chain uses TRBV5-1 with TRBJ2-7; TRBD1 aligns across 8 bases. The CDR3 consists of 14 residues. V was pared by 5 bases and J by 1 base, with 5 bases of the junction left unmatched. Germline values: CDR1 SGHRS, CDR2 YFSETQ. CDR3 coding DNA: TGCGCCAGCAGTTCCGGACAGGGATCCTACGAGCAGTACTTC. Translated, it gives CASSSGQGSYEQYF. Drawing the rest from reference TRBV5-1 and TRBJ2-7, the complete variable domain is KAGVTQTPRYLIKTRGQQVTLSCSPISGHRSVSWYQQTPGQGLQFLFEYFSETQRNKGNFPGRFSGRQFSNSRSEMNVSTLELGDSALYLCASSSGQGSYEQYFGPGTRLTVT.

This clone occurred once. V gene TRBV6-5 combines with J gene TRBJ2-1, with D perhaps matching TRBD2 (6 bases). The V gene's germline CDR1 is MNHEY and CDR2 SVGAGI. CDR3 length: 12 residues. The V and J ends lost 8 bases and 2 bases respectively, with 7 bases between them. The CDR3 DNA follows: TGTGCCAGCGGCGGGACCTACAATGAGCAGTTCTTC. Translation gives CASGGTYNEQFF.

This chain links TRBV6-2 or TRBV6-3 with TRBJ1-2, with 7 positions matching TRBD1. Per germline, CDR1 MNHEY and CDR2 SVGEGT. Trimming at V came to 4 bases and at J to 4 bases, leaving 12 bases not matched to a gene. The CDR3 consists of 16 residues. This CDR3 is CASSSHPPGQSYGYTF. CDR3 in DNA: TGTGCCAGCAGTTCCCACCCACCGGGACAGAGCTATGGCTACACCTTC.

This chain links TRBV11-3 with TRBJ2-1, with a possible D match to TRBD2 (6 bases). The CDR3 has 17 residues. V was pared by 5 bases and J by 0 bases, with 17 bases between. From germline, CDR1 is SGHNT and CDR2 YENEEA. DNA for the CDR3: TGTGCCAGCAGCACCACGGGGAAGACTAGCTCCTACAATGAGCAGTTCTTC. The encoded protein is CASSTTGKTSSYNEQFF.

The V gene is TRBV6-1, the J gene TRBJ1-5, with D unclear. This CDR3 is built from 14 residues. CDR1 and CDR2 (germline): MNHNS, SASEGT. V lost 0 bases, J lost 5 bases, and 8 bases lay in between. The CDR3 nucleotides are TGTGCCAGCAGTGAAGCTTCAGCCTATCAGCCCCAGCATTTT. It codes for CASSEASAYQPQHF.

This clone came up once. The V gene is TRBV5-1, the J gene TRBJ1-1; D is perhaps TRBD1 (5 bases). V was trimmed by 5 bases and J by 1 base, leaving 15 bases between them. CDR3 length equals 15 residues. The germline CDR1 and CDR2 sequences are SGHRS and YFSETQ. CDR3 sequence: CASRPKTEENTEAFF. DNA of the CDR3: TGCGCCAGCAGACCAAAGACAGAGGAGAACACTGAAGCTTTCTTT.

This clone was recorded only once. V usage is TRBV5-5 and J usage is TRBJ2-7, with 9 bases identical to TRBD2. Germline trimming cut 2 bases from V and 4 bases from J; bases unmatched to any gene: 4. The CDR3 contains 14 residues. CDR1 SGHKS and CDR2 YYEKEE come from the germline V gene (reference sequence). CDR3 loop: CASSLEGLAYEQYF. DNA of the CDR3: TGTGCCAGCAGCTTAGAAGGACTAGCGTACGAGCAGTACTTC.

J is TRBJ1-1 and V is TRBV5-1; D perhaps matches TRBD1 (5 bases). The V end was cut by 4 bases, the J end by 1 base, with 14 bases between. The CDR3 consists of 15 residues. The germline gives CDR1 SGHRS, CDR2 YFSETQ. The CDR3 nucleotides read TGCGCCAGCAGCCGGTCTACCACAGGGAACACTGAAGCTTTCTTT. The encoded protein is CASSRSTTGNTEAFF. The full variable domain, with the rest looked up from reference TRBV5-1 and TRBJ1-1, is KAGVTQTPRYLIKTRGQQVTLSCSPISGHRSVSWYQQTPGQGLQFLFEYFSETQRNKGNFPGRFSGRQFSNSRSEMNVSTLELGDSALYLCASSRSTTGNTEAFFGQGTRLTVV.

The CDR3 region is CASSLEVGGGGNEQFF. CDR3 DNA sequence: TGTGCCAGCAGCTTGGAGGTCGGCGGGGGGGGCAATGAGCAGTTCTTC. This chain connects TRBV5-6 to TRBJ2-1, with 9 bases lining up with TRBD2. Germline CDR1 and CDR2: SGHDT and YYEEEE. The CDR3 spans 16 residues. The junction had 7 bases not matched to a gene; V was cut back by 0 bases and J by 6 bases.

J is TRBJ2-3 and V is TRBV10-3, with TRBD1 matching 10 bases. With V trimmed by 4 bases and J by 6 bases, 7 bases remained unmatched. CDR3 size: 15 residues. Germline assignment: CDR1 ENHRY and CDR2 SYGVKD. CDR3 sequence: CAISGRDRGTDTQYF. Here the CDR3 DNA reads TGTGCCATCAGTGGACGGGACAGGGGAACGGATACGCAGTATTTT.

Worth noting for this clone: One junction end disagrees with the germline gene, perhaps due to a read error. The CDR3 coding sequence is TGCAGTGCTATTACTGGGCTTTCACCGATTTTT. This encodes CSAITGLSPIF. The V gene is TRBV20-1, the J gene TRBJ1-4; D uncertain. CDR3 size: 11 residues. Germline loops: CDR1 DFQATT, CDR2 SNEGSKA (reference sequence).

The chain has TRBV11-2 and TRBJ1-4; D uncertain. Trimming took off 3 bases at V and 8 bases at J, with 16 bases between the two ends. There are 15 residues in the CDR3. Germline CDR1 is SGHAT and CDR2 is FQNNGV. The CDR3 nucleotides read TGTGCCAGCAGCTTTAACGGTATCTCGGAAGAAAAACTGTTTTTT. Translation gives CASSFNGISEEKLFF.